Shown below are 25 T cell receptor beta chains from a single sample sequenced in a study of T cells in Graves' hyperthyroidism and ophthalmopathy (dated by TCRdb to about 2019). Library generation was performed with multiplex PCR. TCRdb shows the sequencer as Illumina HiSeq 2000. Amplification of TCR beta CDR3 regions was carried out from RNA transcripts. For the first round of RT-PCR on the TCR CDR3, the HTBI primer set was used together with the Qiagen OneStep RT-PCR kit. The public reads were run again by TCRdb, first through fastp at Q25 and then through MiXCR, and only productive beta chains were kept. Every CDR3 protein is listed once, alongside the most common genes and DNA of its rows. In all, the sample holds under 800,000 distinct CDR3 sequences, and roughly 15% of those were seen once. Together, the top ten hold approximately 10% of the sample. Sequenced material: blood. The source of these receptors is a woman between 18 and 29 years old with Graves' hyperthyroidism.

This clonotype has ten or more counts. This chain links TRBV7-2 with TRBJ1-5; D is unclear. V was pared by 7 bases and J by 0 bases, with 13 bases between. The CDR3 is made up of 15 amino acids. Germline loops: CDR1 SGHTA, CDR2 FQGNSA. CDR3 residues: CASTTGPYSNQPQHF. In nucleotides, the CDR3 is TGTGCCAGCACCACTGGACCGTATAGCAATCAGCCCCAGCATTTT.

This clonotype was detected only a few times. V is TRBV9 and J is TRBJ2-7, with 8 bases that match TRBD1. Germline V gives CDR1 SGDLS, CDR2 YYNGEE. The trim removed 0 bases at V and 4 bases at J, leaving 3 bases unmatched. The CDR3 runs 14 residues. DNA for the CDR3: TGTGCCAGCAGCGTAGGGACAGGGCCGTACGAGCAGTACTTC. Residues: CASSVGTGPYEQYF.

This chain joins TRBV27 and TRBJ2-7, with TRBD2 matching 12 bases. This CDR3 has 16 residues. With 5 bases clipped from V and 5 bases from J, the junction kept 10 bases outside the gene matches. Germline assignment: CDR1 MNHEY and CDR2 SMNVEV (reference sequence). CDR3 nucleotides: TGTGCCAGCAGTCTAGCGGGAGGGCCGATCAGCGACGAGCAGTACTTC. Translating gives CASSLAGGPISDEQYF.

This clonotype has only a few counts. CDR3 nucleotides: TGTGCCAGCAGCTTAAGAGGCAGCGGGAGGGCCGCGGATACGCAGTATTTT. Translating gives CASSLRGSGRAADTQYF. J is TRBJ2-3 and V is TRBV7-9; 10 bases are shared with TRBD2. The CDR3 has 17 amino acids. With 2 bases clipped from V and 6 bases from J, the junction kept 11 bases outside the gene matches. Germline-derived CDR1 and CDR2 are SEHNR and FQNEAQ (reference sequence).

The sample holds a few counts of this clonotype. The chain carries TRBV6-6 and TRBJ1-2; possible D gene TRBD1, 6 bases. In germline, CDR1 is MNHNY, CDR2 SVGAGI (reference sequence). This CDR3 contains 15 residues. V lost 0 bases and J lost 6, with 14 bases in between. CDR3: CASSYSSTGRDGYTF. As DNA, the CDR3 is TGTGCCAGCAGTTACTCGAGTACAGGGCGGGATGGCTACACCTTC.

The chain uses TRBV6-1 and TRBJ2-3; 13 bases align to TRBD2. Germline assignment: CDR1 MNHNS and CDR2 SASEGT. V lost 5 bases and J lost 5; bases outside the gene matches: 7. This CDR3 has 16 residues. The CDR3 DNA reads as TGTGCCAGCAGTAAACTAGCGGGAGGGCCGATAGATACGCAGTATTTT. This codes for CASSKLAGGPIDTQYF.

The chain links TRBV3-1 to TRBJ2-1; the D gene is possibly TRBD2 (6 bases). This CDR3 comprises 15 residues. The V end was cut by 3 bases, the J end by 1 base, with 10 bases between. Germline CDR1 LGHDT, CDR2 YNNKEL (reference sequence). This chain's CDR3 is CASSHYGRSYNEQFF. CDR3 sequence (DNA): TGTGCCAGCAGCCACTACGGGAGATCCTACAATGAGCAGTTCTTC.

This clonotype has at least ten counts. V gene TRBV28 combines with J gene TRBJ2-7; 8 nucleotides match TRBD1. There are 16 residues in the CDR3. Germline V CDR1 and CDR2: MDHEN, SYDVKM. Losses at the gene ends were 0 bases for V and 1 base for J; bases not matched to a gene: 5. The CDR3 region is CASSLWGTGLSYEQYF. The CDR3 region has the DNA TGTGCCAGCAGTTTATGGGGGACAGGATTATCCTACGAGCAGTACTTC.

The table lists this clonotype with many counts. J is TRBJ2-1 and V is TRBV2; D not resolved. The CDR3 sequence is 10 residues long. Looked up from germline, CDR1 is SNHLY and CDR2 is FYNNEI. V gave up 2 bases and J gave up 9 bases, with 2 bases separating them. For the CDR3, the DNA is TGTGCCAGCAGTGAAATTGAGCAGTTCTTC. This codes for CASSEIEQFF.

This clonotype was found many times. The chain couples TRBV12-3 or TRBV12-4 to TRBJ1-1; no reliable D call. Trimming took off 2 bases at V and 0 bases at J, with 4 bases between the two ends. CDR3 length equals 13 residues. The DNA of the CDR3 is TGTGCCAGCAGTTTATTGATGAACACTGAAGCTTTCTTT. It codes for CASSLLMNTEAFF.

This clonotype appeared once. The rearrangement uses TRBV11-1 and TRBJ2-7, with 8 nucleotides matching TRBD2. After removal of 4 bases from V and 0 bases from J, the junction contained 5 bases not matched to a gene. Germline lookup yields CDR1 SGHAT and CDR2 FQDESV (reference sequence). The CDR3 loop spans 15 amino acids. The CDR3 DNA follows: TGTGCCAGCAGCTATTCGACTAGCGTCTCCTACGAGCAGTACTTC. Its translation is CASSYSTSVSYEQYF.

This clonotype was counted between two and nine times. The chain links TRBV9 to TRBJ2-2; D remains unclear. Germline V gene data show CDR1 as SGDLS and CDR2 as YYNGEE. The length of the CDR3 is 16 residues. The V end lost 0 bases, the J end lost 3 bases, and 12 bases lay between the germline ends. CDR3 in amino acids: CASSVAGRSYTGELFF. The CDR3 DNA is TGTGCCAGCAGCGTAGCTGGGCGGAGTTACACCGGGGAGCTGTTTTTT.

This clonotype was recorded many times. This chain joins TRBV28 and TRBJ1-1; no reliable D call. V was clipped by 5 bases and J by 6 bases, with 10 bases between them. In germline, CDR1 is MDHEN, CDR2 SYDVKM. The CDR3 is 12 amino acids. The CDR3 DNA is TGTGCCAGCAGTGAGGGTTTAGCTGAAGCTTTCTTT. Encoded protein: CASSEGLAEAFF.

In its sample, this clonotype was seen many times. The gene calls are TRBV6-1 and TRBJ2-7, with D possibly matching TRBD2 (5 bases). CDR3 length equals 15 residues. Germline CDR1 is MNHNS and CDR2 is SASEGT. With 5 bases removed from V and 0 bases from J, the gap between germline ends came to 14 bases. The CDR3 DNA is TGTGCCAGCAGTCAACTCCCGGACTCCTCCTACGAGCAGTACTTC. Its translation: CASSQLPDSSYEQYF.

This clonotype showed up many times. This chain connects TRBV12-3 or TRBV12-4 to TRBJ2-3; the D is unclear. The CDR3 runs to 14 residues. Deletions cut 3 bases from V and 2 bases from J, with 9 bases between. The CDR3 bases are TGTGCCAGCAGTTTGAGGCCACCCACAGATACGCAGTATTTT. Its protein is CASSLRPPTDTQYF.

This clonotype appeared a few times. The rearrangement uses TRBV11-1 and TRBJ2-7, with D possibly matching TRBD2 (5 bases). The CDR3 is made up of 12 amino acids. Trimming stripped 1 base from V and 12 bases from J, with 13 bases between. The V gene's germline CDR1 is SGHAT and CDR2 FQDESV (reference sequence). CDR3 nucleotides: TGTGCCAGCAGCTTAGTCGTGGGAGCAAGGTACTTC. Translation gives CASSLVVGARYF.

CDR3 protein: CSVFLVGLTYEQYF. The CDR3 DNA sequence: TGCAGCGTTTTTCTAGTGGGGTTAACCTACGAGCAGTACTTC. The rearrangement joins TRBV29-1 to TRBJ2-7; D is unclear. Trimming shortened V by 5 bases and J by 2 bases, and 16 bases separated the two germline ends. CDR1 SQVTM and CDR2 ANQGSEA come from the germline V gene. This CDR3 spans 14 amino acids.

Many counts were recorded for this clonotype. CDR3 protein: CASSYDRVTEAFF. CDR3 sequence (DNA): TGTGCCAGCAGCTACGACAGGGTCACTGAAGCTTTCTTT. The chain is built from TRBV7-2 and TRBJ1-1; 7 nucleotides agree with TRBD1. This CDR3 has 13 amino acids. V gave up 4 bases and J gave up 4 bases; unmatched junction bases: 3. Per germline, CDR1 SGHTA and CDR2 FQGNSA.

This chain joins TRBV10-3 and TRBJ2-1, with 7 bases lining up with TRBD1. In germline, CDR1 is ENHRY, CDR2 SYGVKD. J lost 4 bases, V lost 6 bases, and 3 bases had no gene match. There are 13 residues in the CDR3. CDR3 coding DNA: TGTGCCATCAGGGACAGGTCTTACAATGAGCAGTTCTTC. It translates to CAIRDRSYNEQFF.

This clonotype was recorded many times. This chain joins TRBV11-3 and TRBJ2-2; D call uncertain. Germline V gene sequence: CDR1 SGHNT, CDR2 YENEEA. Trimming stripped 4 bases from V and 4 bases from J, with 10 bases between. The CDR3 runs 14 residues. CDR3 nucleotide sequence: TGTGCCAGCAGCTACGACGGTTCCACCGGGGAGCTGTTTTTT. Amino acid sequence: CASSYDGSTGELFF.

This clonotype showed up many times. The gene calls are TRBV6-2 or TRBV6-3 and TRBJ2-6; tentatively, D is TRBD2 (5 bases). The ends were cut back, 5 bases at V and 4 bases at J, with 15 bases in the middle. In germline, CDR1 is MNHEY, CDR2 SVGEGT. This CDR3 is 16 amino acids long. This CDR3 reads CASSPLGESGANVLTF. The DNA of the CDR3 is TGTGCCAGCAGTCCTCTCGGGGAGTCAGGGGCCAACGTCCTGACTTTC.

The sample holds many counts of this clonotype. This chain links TRBV7-9 with TRBJ2-7; 7 nucleotides line up with TRBD2. The CDR3 totals 14 residues. CDR1 and CDR2 from the germline V gene are SEHNR and FQNEAQ (reference sequence). The trim removed 2 bases at V and 2 bases at J, leaving 3 bases unmatched. CDR3 region: CASSLNGGTYEQYF. Written as DNA, the CDR3 is TGTGCCAGCAGCTTAAACGGGGGGACCTACGAGCAGTACTTC.

Comment on this clonotype: With a much larger clone just one base away, this may be a read error. DNA of the CDR3: TGCAGTGCTAGACGCATTAACATGGGGCTCAACTATGGCTACACCTTC. This gives the protein CSARRINMGLNYGYTF. This chain uses TRBV20-1 with TRBJ1-2; D possibly corresponds to TRBD1 (5 bases). Trimming shortened V by 2 bases and J by 2 bases, and 18 bases separated the two germline ends. There are 16 residues in the CDR3. CDR1 is DFQATT and CDR2 is SNEGSKA in the germline V gene (reference sequence).

The sample holds many counts of this clonotype. The chain employs TRBV6-1 and TRBJ2-3, with TRBD1 identical over 8 bases. This CDR3 spans 16 amino acids. The trim removed 6 bases at V and 2 bases at J, leaving 10 bases unmatched. Germline lookup yields CDR1 MNHNS and CDR2 SASEGT. The CDR3 sequence: CASRFSVQGVTDTQYF. In DNA form, the CDR3 reads TGTGCCAGCAGATTTTCGGTACAGGGGGTCACAGATACGCAGTATTTT.

This clonotype was seen at least ten times. The V and J genes are TRBV30 and TRBJ2-5; unclear D gene. Germline V gives CDR1 GTSNPN, CDR2 SVGIG (reference sequence). The CDR3 has 12 residues. V was shortened by 2 bases and J by 3 bases, with 7 bases between the two germline ends. The CDR3 bases are TGTGCCTGGAGTCCCACAGAAGAGACCCAGTACTTC. As protein: CAWSPTEETQYF.